The 29 T cell receptor beta chains in this list originate from one sample, sequenced in a study of beta chain features in type 1 diabetes. Antigens of these TCRs are unknown. Study-wide findings and caveats: Shortening that was moderate but significant affected the TCRB CDR3s of Type 1 diabetes patients in all four CD4+ subsets.

All of the isolated RNA was reverse transcribed, so expressed TCRB transcripts were sequenced. Sequencing was performed with immunoSEQ multiplex PCR; in TCRdb, only in-frame clones are kept and a portion is missing. The table includes roughly 160,000 clones, 7.8% detected once. The material sequenced was central memory CD4+ T cells from blood. The receptors stem from a woman aged 40-49 years with type 1 diabetes.

There are a few counts of this clone. The chain joins TRBV9 to TRBJ1-4, with D tentatively TRBD1 (6 bases). With 2 bases removed from V and 5 bases from J, the gap between germline ends came to 10 bases. The V gene's germline CDR1 is SGDLS and CDR2 YYNGEE. CDR3 length: 14 residues. This CDR3 reads CASSVRQGNEKLFF. In nucleotides, the CDR3 is TGTGCCAGCAGCGTGAGGCAGGGGAATGAAAAACTGTTTTTT.

This clone was picked up many times. The chain links TRBV16 to TRBJ1-4; no reliable D call. There are 15 residues in the CDR3. Trimming took off 4 bases at V and 3 bases at J, with 12 bases between the two ends. Germline V gives CDR1 KGHSY, CDR2 FQNENV. CDR3 nucleotide sequence: TGTGCCAGCAGCCCCTCAGAGGGTTCTAATGAAAAACTGTTTTTT. Protein product: CASSPSEGSNEKLFF.

The chain links TRBV5-4 to TRBJ1-1, with a tentative D call TRBD1 (6 bases). The CDR3 is 14 residues long. Trimming removed 5 bases from V and 0 bases from J, with 11 bases in between. Per the germline V gene, CDR1 is SGHNT and CDR2 is YYREEE (reference sequence). The CDR3: CASRRTAMNTEAFF. The DNA of the CDR3 is TGTGCCAGCAGAAGGACAGCCATGAACACTGAAGCTTTCTTT.

The CDR3 loop is CASSLTGGSSGYTF. The CDR3 DNA reads as TGTGCCAGCAGCTTGACAGGGGGCTCGAGTGGCTACACCTTC. V gene TRBV5-6 combines with J gene TRBJ1-2; 9 nucleotides align to TRBD1. The CDR3 loop spans 14 amino acids. Losses at the gene ends were 1 base for V and 7 bases for J; bases not matched to a gene: 5. The germline gives CDR1 SGHDT, CDR2 YYEEEE. Together with reference TRBV5-6 and TRBJ1-2, the CDR3 gives the full variable domain: DAGVTQSPTHLIKTRGQQVTLRCSPKSGHDTVSWYQQALGQGPQFIFQYYEEEERQRGNFPDRFSGHQFPNYSSELNVNALLLGDSALYLCASSLTGGSSGYTFGSGTRLTVV.

This clone has ten or more counts. The chain carries TRBV7-2 and TRBJ2-3, with D uncertain. V dropped 1 base and J dropped 4 bases, with 9 bases sitting between them. This CDR3 spans 14 amino acids. Germline CDR1 SGHTA, CDR2 FQGNSA. The CDR3 is CASSLVRFSDTQYF. The CDR3 nucleotides read TGTGCCAGCAGCTTAGTTCGGTTTTCAGATACGCAGTATTTT. The entire variable domain, with the rest obtained from reference TRBV7-2 and TRBJ2-3, is as follows: GAGVSQSPSNKVTEKGKDVELRCDPISGHTALYWYRQSLGQGLEFLIYFQGNSAPDKSGLPSDRFSAERTGGSVSTLTIQRTQQEDSAVYLCASSLVRFSDTQYFGPGTRLTVL.

This clone has just a few counts. The chain has TRBV4-3 and TRBJ2-7, with 9 bases matching TRBD1. V lost 4 bases and J lost 7; bases outside the gene matches: 11. The CDR3 is made up of 15 amino acids. Germline CDR1 is LGHNA and CDR2 is YSLEER. The CDR3 is CASSREQGARWEQYF. The DNA for the CDR3 is TGCGCCAGCAGCCGGGAACAGGGGGCCCGCTGGGAGCAGTACTTC.

This clone turned up a few times. The rearrangement uses TRBV5-6 and TRBJ2-6; perhaps TRBD1 as D (5 bases). This CDR3 comprises 15 residues. V lost 5 bases and J lost 0, with 9 bases in between. The V gene's germline CDR1 is SGHDT and CDR2 YYEEEE. The CDR3 here is CASSYRFSGANVLTF. The CDR3 DNA sequence: TGTGCCAGCAGTTACAGGTTCTCTGGGGCCAACGTCCTGACTTTC.

This clone has more than one count but fewer than ten. This chain uses TRBV11-2 with TRBJ1-1; no clear D gene. The V gene's germline CDR1 is SGHAT and CDR2 FQNNGV. There are 12 residues in the CDR3. V gave up 2 bases and J gave up 6 bases, with 7 bases separating them. CDR3 nucleotide sequence: TGTGCCAGCAGCTTAACCGAGTCTGAAGCTTTCTTT. As protein: CASSLTESEAFF.

This clone appeared a few times. V and J are TRBV27 and TRBJ2-5; D not resolved. V was trimmed by 3 bases and J by 5 bases, leaving 13 bases between them. Germline values: CDR1 MNHEY, CDR2 SMNVEV (reference sequence). The CDR3 is made up of 14 amino acids. This CDR3 is CASSFGVGIETQYF. CDR3 in DNA: TGTGCCAGCAGTTTTGGTGTGGGCATTGAGACCCAGTACTTC.

This clone has at least ten counts. The gene calls are TRBV4-1 and TRBJ2-7, with 16 bases aligning to TRBD2. This CDR3 has 17 residues. Germline lookup yields CDR1 MGHRA and CDR2 YSYEKL. Trimming cost V 5 bases and J 2 bases; bases outside gene matches: 6. CDR3 DNA: TGCGCCAGCAGCTCCGGGACTAGCGGGAGGGTAACCTACGAGCAGTACTTC. Amino acid sequence: CASSSGTSGRVTYEQYF.

J is TRBJ2-5 and V is TRBV5-4; perhaps TRBD2 as D (5 bases). Germline CDR1 and CDR2: SGHNT and YYREEE (reference sequence). The CDR3 has 15 amino acids. V was trimmed by 2 bases and J by 1 base, leaving 12 bases between them. DNA of the CDR3: TGTGCCAGCAGCTTACCGGGATCTAGCCAAGAGACCCAGTACTTC. Residues: CASSLPGSSQETQYF.

This clone has more than one count but fewer than ten. The rearrangement uses TRBV5-4 and TRBJ2-1; TRBD2 matches at 7 bases. Germline CDR1 SGHNT, CDR2 YYREEE (reference sequence). Trimming took 1 base from V and 7 from J; bases not matched to a gene: 8. The CDR3 has 15 residues. CDR3 sequence reads: CASSLSGGGGNEQFF. CDR3 nucleotide sequence: TGTGCCAGCAGCTTGTCTGGGGGGGGAGGGAATGAGCAGTTCTTC.

The chain uses TRBV5-6 and TRBJ1-2, with TRBD1 matching 8 bases. The germline V gene encodes CDR1 SGHDT and CDR2 YYEEEE. Trimming at V came to 4 bases and at J to 7 bases, leaving 15 bases not matched to a gene. This CDR3 is built from 16 residues. CDR3 region: CASSRGQGELRSGYTF. The CDR3 region has the DNA TGTGCCAGCAGCCGTGGACAGGGAGAACTACGGAGTGGCTACACCTTC.

V usage is TRBV19 and J usage is TRBJ2-2, with D uncertain. CDR1 LNHDA and CDR2 SQIVND come from the germline V gene (reference sequence). This CDR3 is built from 12 residues. The ends were cut back, 8 bases at V and 0 bases at J, with 4 bases in the middle. CDR3 in DNA: TGTGCCAGTGTAACGAACACCGGGGAGCTGTTTTTT. As protein: CASVTNTGELFF.

In its sample, this clone was seen a few times. The rearrangement uses TRBV6-1 and TRBJ1-1; tentatively, D is TRBD1 (6 bases). Germline V lookup: CDR1 MNHNS, CDR2 SASEGT. Trimming removed 4 bases from V and 8 bases from J, with 17 bases in between. This CDR3 has 14 residues. This CDR3 is CASSALQGASEAFF. The DNA of the CDR3 is TGTGCCAGCAGTGCTCTACAGGGCGCGTCGGAAGCTTTCTTT.

V usage is TRBV27 and J usage is TRBJ2-7; 7 nucleotides agree with TRBD1. J was trimmed by 3 bases and V by 6 bases; bases with no gene match: 11. Germline loops: CDR1 MNHEY, CDR2 SMNVEV (reference sequence). The CDR3 spans 15 residues. In DNA form, the CDR3 reads TGTGCCAGCAGCCGGCCAAGGGACAGTTACTACGAGCAGTACTTC. Protein: CASSRPRDSYYEQYF.

The chain is built from TRBV5-4 and TRBJ2-7; 11 bases match TRBD2. The trim removed 0 bases at V and 3 bases at J, leaving 2 bases unmatched. Germline V gives CDR1 SGHNT, CDR2 YYREEE (reference sequence). There are 15 residues in the CDR3. CDR3 nucleotide sequence: TGTGCCAGCAGCTTGGGACTAGCGGGAAACTACGAGCAGTACTTC. It codes for CASSLGLAGNYEQYF.

The genes are TRBV4-2 and TRBJ2-5; 11 bases match TRBD2. Germline-derived CDR1 and CDR2 are LGHNA and YNFKEQ. The CDR3 is 16 residues long. The V and J ends lost 4 bases and 1 base, in that order; junction bases with no gene match: 5. The chain's CDR3 is CASSPTGTSGQETQYF. CDR3 nucleotide sequence: TGTGCCAGCAGCCCCACCGGGACTAGCGGCCAAGAGACCCAGTACTTC.

The sample holds a few counts of this clone. CDR3 loop: CASSRGQSQEQYF. CDR3 coding DNA: TGTGCCAGCAGCCGAGGACAGTCACAGGAGCAGTACTTC. The V call is TRBV7-7, the J call TRBJ2-7; a possible D gene is TRBD1 (6 bases). Germline V gives CDR1 SSHAT, CDR2 FNYEAQ (reference sequence). This CDR3 spans 13 amino acids. With 5 bases removed from V and 7 bases from J, the gap between germline ends came to 15 bases.

About this clone: The sample has other DNA sequences that encode this CDR3 too. V is TRBV4-3 and J is TRBJ1-3; D not resolved. Trimming left V 4 bases short and J 0 bases short, with 4 bases between. Germline CDR1 reads LGHNA; CDR2 reads YSLEER. This CDR3 has 13 amino acids. CDR3 loop: CASSRLSGNTIYF. CDR3 DNA: TGCGCCAGCAGCCGGCTCTCTGGAAACACCATATATTTT.

The chain recombines TRBV2 with TRBJ2-3, with 9 nucleotides matching TRBD1. After removal of 6 bases from V and 1 base from J, the junction contained 5 bases not matched to a gene. Germline values: CDR1 SNHLY, CDR2 FYNNEI. The CDR3 contains 15 residues. The CDR3 loop reads CASSTRTGGTDTQYF. CDR3 in DNA: TGTGCCAGCAGCACTCGGACAGGGGGCACAGATACGCAGTATTTT.

The chain has TRBV5-1 and TRBJ1-2; TRBD1 might be the D (6 bases). The ends were cut back, 2 bases at V and 6 bases at J, with 11 bases in the middle. The V gene's germline CDR1 is SGHRS and CDR2 YFSETQ. This CDR3 is built from 13 residues. CDR3 in DNA: TGCGCCAGCAGCTTTAACAGGGAGAATGGCTACACCTTC. Translation: CASSFNRENGYTF.

The rearrangement uses TRBV7-3 and TRBJ1-2; D is perhaps TRBD1 (5 bases). Deletions cut 5 bases from V and 4 bases from J, with 17 bases between. CDR3 size: 15 residues. The germline CDR1 and CDR2 sequences are SGHTA and FQGTGA. The CDR3 nucleotides read TGTGCCAGCAGCCCCCAAGGAGGGACCGTCTATGGCTACACCTTC. It translates to CASSPQGGTVYGYTF.

The J gene is TRBJ1-1, the V gene TRBV11-2; 7 bases match TRBD1. Unmatched junction bases numbered 6, after V lost 5 bases and J lost 0 bases. The CDR3 totals 15 residues. Germline V gene data show CDR1 as SGHAT and CDR2 as FQNNGV. The CDR3 spells CASSAGQTLNTEAFF. In DNA form, the CDR3 reads TGTGCCAGCAGCGCGGGACAGACCTTGAACACTGAAGCTTTCTTT.

The chain has TRBV7-7 and TRBJ2-5; 12 bases line up with TRBD2. V gave up 1 base and J gave up 2 bases; unmatched junction bases: 5. Per germline, CDR1 SSHAT and CDR2 FNYEAQ (reference sequence). This CDR3 has 17 amino acids. CDR3 residues: CASSLGLAGGQQETQYF. DNA for the CDR3: TGTGCCAGCAGCTTAGGGCTAGCGGGAGGGCAACAAGAGACCCAGTACTTC. The entire variable domain, with the rest obtained from reference TRBV7-7 and TRBJ2-5, is as follows: GAGVSQSPRYKVTKRGQDVTLRCDPISSHATLYWYQQALGQGPEFLTYFNYEAQPDKSGLPSDRFSAERPEGSISTLTIQRTEQRDSAMYRCASSLGLAGGQQETQYFGPGTRLLVL.

The V call is TRBV13, the J call TRBJ2-2; TRBD1 might be the D (6 bases). Germline V gene lookup returns CDR1 PRHDT and CDR2 FYEKMQ (reference sequence). With 4 bases removed from V and 5 bases from J, the gap between germline ends came to 17 bases. This CDR3 spans 16 amino acids. Here the CDR3 reads CASSSRGGRWTGELFF. In nucleotides, the CDR3 is TGTGCCAGCAGCTCCCGAGGGGGTAGGTGGACCGGGGAGCTGTTTTTT.

This clone was counted only a few times. The chain links TRBV5-4 to TRBJ1-1; D uncertain. Trimming took off 4 bases at V and 1 base at J, with 8 bases between the two ends. There are 13 residues in the CDR3. Germline V gene data show CDR1 as SGHNT and CDR2 as YYREEE (reference sequence). The DNA of the CDR3 is TGTGCCAGCAGCCAAGCCCGGAACACTGAAGCTTTCTTT. It is translated as CASSQARNTEAFF.

The CDR3 loop reads CASSGGTSGEQFF. In DNA form, the CDR3 reads TGTGCCAGCAGCGGGGGGACTAGCGGTGAGCAGTTCTTC. The chain is built from TRBV7-3 and TRBJ2-1, with 11 bases identical to TRBD2. CDR3 length: 13 residues. CDR1 is SGHTA and CDR2 is FQGTGA in the germline V gene. V lost 5 bases to trimming and J lost 9 bases; unmatched junction nucleotides: 3.

This clone was picked up a small number of times. The chain is built from TRBV5-1 and TRBJ1-1; 7 bases fit TRBD1. V lost 4 bases, J lost 1 base, and 7 bases stayed unmatched. The germline gives CDR1 SGHRS, CDR2 YFSETQ. The CDR3 extends over 15 amino acids. In DNA form, the CDR3 reads TGCGCCAGCAGCGTAGCGACAGGGCAGAACACTGAAGCTTTCTTT. Translated, it gives CASSVATGQNTEAFF.